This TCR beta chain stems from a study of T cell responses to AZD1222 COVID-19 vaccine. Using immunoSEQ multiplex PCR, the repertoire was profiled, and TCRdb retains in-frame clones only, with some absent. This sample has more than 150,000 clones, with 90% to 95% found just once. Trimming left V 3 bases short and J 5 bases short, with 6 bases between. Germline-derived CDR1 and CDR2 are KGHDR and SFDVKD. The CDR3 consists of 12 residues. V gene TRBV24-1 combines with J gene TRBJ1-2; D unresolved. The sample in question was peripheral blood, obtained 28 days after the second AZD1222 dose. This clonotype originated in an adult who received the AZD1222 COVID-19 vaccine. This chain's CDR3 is CATSDARYGYTF. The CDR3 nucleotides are TGTGCCACCAGTGATGCGCGATATGGCTACACCTTC.